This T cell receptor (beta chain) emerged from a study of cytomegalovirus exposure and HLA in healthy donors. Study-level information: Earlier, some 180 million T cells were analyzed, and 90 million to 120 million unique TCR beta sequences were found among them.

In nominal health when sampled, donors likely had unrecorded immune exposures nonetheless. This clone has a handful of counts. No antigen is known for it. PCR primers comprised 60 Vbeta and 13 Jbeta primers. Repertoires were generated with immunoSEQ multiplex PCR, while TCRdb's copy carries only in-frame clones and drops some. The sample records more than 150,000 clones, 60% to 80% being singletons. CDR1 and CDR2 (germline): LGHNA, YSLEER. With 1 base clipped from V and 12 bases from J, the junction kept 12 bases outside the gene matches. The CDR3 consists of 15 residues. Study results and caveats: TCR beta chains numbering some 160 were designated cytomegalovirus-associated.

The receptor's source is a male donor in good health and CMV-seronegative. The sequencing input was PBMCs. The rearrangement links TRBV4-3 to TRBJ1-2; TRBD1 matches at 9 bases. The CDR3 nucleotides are TGCGCCAGCAGCCAAGTTAGGGCGACAGGGGGGGGAAACACCTTC. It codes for CASSQVRATGGGNTF.